Listed below are T cell receptor beta chains from one sample, sequenced in a study of T cells in Graves' hyperthyroidism and ophthalmopathy. One entry per CDR3 protein results from TCRdb running MiXCR on the multiplex PCR reads. This sample yields 250,000 to 300,000 distinct CDR3 sequences, of which roughly 15% are seen a single time; 7% to 9% belongs to the top ten. The sequenced sample consisted of blood. The origin of the receptors is a woman in her forties with Graves' hyperthyroidism. Both conserved end residues are part of each CDR3. The D gene is left open where the match is weak. Clone size is stated in some rows and not others, as once, few, many or a class when expanded.

clone_size	v_call	j_call	d_call	cdr3_nt	cdr3_aa
-	TRBV6-1	TRBJ2-1	TRBD2	TGTGCCAGCAGTGAAGACACTAGCGGGAGCAATGAGCAGTTCTTC	CASSEDTSGSNEQFF
-	TRBV2	TRBJ2-7	-	TGTGCCAGCAGTGAAGCTAATCCCGAGACAGGAACCTACGAGCAGTACTTC	CASSEANPETGTYEQYF
-	TRBV20-1	TRBJ1-1	-	TGCAGTGGGGCCGGGACATCGAACACTGAAGCTTTCTTT	CSGAGTSNTEAFF
-	TRBV3-1	TRBJ2-7	TRBD2	TGTGCCAGCAGCCAAGACTGGAGCGGGACTAGGCCGTACGAGCAGTACTTC	CASSQDWSGTRPYEQYF
-	TRBV4-1	TRBJ2-3	-	TGCGCCAGCAGCCAAGTACCGGGAGTCACAGATACGCAGTATTTT	CASSQVPGVTDTQYF
few	TRBV10-3	TRBJ2-3	TRBD1	TGTGCCACAACCGGGACAGGGGACCCAGATACGCAGTATTTT	CATTGTGDPDTQYF
many	TRBV6-1	TRBJ2-5	-	TGTGCCAGCACCCTGGGCGGGTCCCAAGAGACCCAGTACTTC	CASTLGGSQETQYF
-	TRBV9	TRBJ2-4	TRBD1	TGTGCCAGCAGCGTCGGGACAGCGGAAAACATTCAGTACTTC	CASSVGTAENIQYF
many	TRBV28	TRBJ1-1	TRBD1	TGTGCCAGCAGTTTACCCGGGACAGCCGATGAAGCTTTCTTT	CASSLPGTADEAFF
few	TRBV18	TRBJ1-2	-	TGTGCCAGCTCACTCGGTAGGGGGATGTATGGCTACACCTTC	CASSLGRGMYGYTF
many	TRBV30	TRBJ2-5	TRBD2	TGTGCCTGGAGTACTGGGACTAGCGGGAGGGGGGAGACCCAGTACTTC	CAWSTGTSGRGETQYF
-	TRBV12-3/TRBV12-4	TRBJ1-5	TRBD1	TGTGCCAGCAGTGCAGGGGGAGAGAGCAATCAGCCCCAGCATTTT	CASSAGGESNQPQHF
many	TRBV3-1	TRBJ1-2	TRBD1	TGTGCCAGCAGCCATAACAGGGGGAATGGCTACACCTTC	CASSHNRGNGYTF
many	TRBV13	TRBJ1-5	-	TGTGCCAGCAGCCATAGCGGCCAGCCCCAGCATTTT	CASSHSGQPQHF
many	TRBV28	TRBJ2-5	-	TGTGCCAGCAGCTCGGGAGGGGGCCCGGAGACCCAGTACTTC	CASSSGGGPETQYF
many	TRBV2	TRBJ1-2	-	TGTGCCAGCAGTGAGTCCTCGTATGGCTACACCTTC	CASSESSYGYTF
many	TRBV20-1	TRBJ2-1	-	TGCAGTGCTAAGGCAGGGTACGATGAGCAGTTCTTC	CSAKAGYDEQFF